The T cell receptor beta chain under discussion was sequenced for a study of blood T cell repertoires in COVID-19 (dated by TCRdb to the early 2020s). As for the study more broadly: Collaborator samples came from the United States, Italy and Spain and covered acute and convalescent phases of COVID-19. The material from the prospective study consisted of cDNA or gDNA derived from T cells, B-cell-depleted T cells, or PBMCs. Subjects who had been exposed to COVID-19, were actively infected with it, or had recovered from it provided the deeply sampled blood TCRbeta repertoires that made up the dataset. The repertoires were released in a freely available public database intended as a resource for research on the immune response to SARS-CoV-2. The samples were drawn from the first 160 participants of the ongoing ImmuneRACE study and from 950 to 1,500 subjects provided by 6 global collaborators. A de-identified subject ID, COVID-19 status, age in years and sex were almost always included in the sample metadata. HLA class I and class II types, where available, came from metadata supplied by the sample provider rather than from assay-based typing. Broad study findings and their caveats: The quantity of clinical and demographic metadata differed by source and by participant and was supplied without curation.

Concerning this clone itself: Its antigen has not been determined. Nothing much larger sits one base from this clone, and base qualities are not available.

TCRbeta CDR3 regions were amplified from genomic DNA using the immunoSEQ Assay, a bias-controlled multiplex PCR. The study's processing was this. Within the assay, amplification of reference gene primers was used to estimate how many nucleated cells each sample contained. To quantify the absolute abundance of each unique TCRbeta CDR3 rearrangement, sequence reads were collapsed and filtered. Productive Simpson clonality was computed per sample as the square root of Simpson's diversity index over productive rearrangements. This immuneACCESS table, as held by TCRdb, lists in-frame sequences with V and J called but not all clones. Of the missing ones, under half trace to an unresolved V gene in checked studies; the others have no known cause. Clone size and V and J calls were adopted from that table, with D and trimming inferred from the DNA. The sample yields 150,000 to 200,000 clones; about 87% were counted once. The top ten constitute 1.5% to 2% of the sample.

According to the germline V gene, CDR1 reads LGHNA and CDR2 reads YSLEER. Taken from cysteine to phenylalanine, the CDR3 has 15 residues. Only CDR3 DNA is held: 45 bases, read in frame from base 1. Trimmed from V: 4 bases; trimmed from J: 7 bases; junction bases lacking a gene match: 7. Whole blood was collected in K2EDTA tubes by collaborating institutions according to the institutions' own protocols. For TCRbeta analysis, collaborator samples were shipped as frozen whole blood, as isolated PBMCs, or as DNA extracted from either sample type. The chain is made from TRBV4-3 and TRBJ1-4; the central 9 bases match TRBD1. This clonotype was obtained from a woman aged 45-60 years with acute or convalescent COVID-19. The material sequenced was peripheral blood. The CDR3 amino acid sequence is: CASSPAGQGREKLFF. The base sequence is TGCGCCAGCAGCCCGGCGGGACAGGGCCGTGAAAAACTGTTTTTT.